Many counts were recorded for the clone carrying this T cell receptor beta chain. The sample comes from a study of T-cell reconstitution after alpha-beta-depleted transplantation in children. Unique molecular identifiers were incorporated during preparation of the TCRbeta library. TCRdb analysed the PCR reads with MiXCR anew, one entry per CDR3 protein. Of 170,000 or so distinct CDR3 sequences listed, about 6.3% are singletons. The germline CDR1 and CDR2 sequences are MNHNS and SASEGT. The length of the CDR3 is 14 residues. With 4 bases removed from V and 3 bases from J, the gap between germline ends came to 12 bases.

This rearrangement joins TRBV6-1 to TRBJ1-1; no firm D call. Material: PBMCs from the stem cell graft donor, obtained from the stem cell graft. The clonotype was recovered from a human donor who donated a stem cell graft to a child with Wiskott-Aldrich syndrome. The CDR3 bases are TGTGCCAGCAGTGGAGAATGGGGAGACACTGAAGCTTTCTTT. It yields the protein CASSGEWGDTEAFF.